This TCR beta chain appears in the sequencing data of a study of blood T cell repertoires in COVID-19. Study-wide background: The United States, Italy and Spain were the sources of the acute and convalescent COVID-19 samples.

Libraries were prepared by immunoSEQ multiplex PCR; TCRdb keeps only in-frame clonotypes and omits some of them. Counted here are approximately 400,000 clones, 70% to 90% occurring once; the ten biggest clones make up roughly 1.2%. The CDR3 consists of 18 residues. Trimming at V came to 1 base and at J to 0 bases, leaving 6 bases not matched to a gene. Germline CDR1 is SGHAT and CDR2 is FQNNGV. Input material: peripheral blood. This chain connects TRBV11-2 to TRBJ1-6; 7 bases fit TRBD1. This TCR came from a man aged 40-50 years with acute or convalescent COVID-19. CDR3 sequence reads: CASSLAPGQSSYNSPLHF. The DNA of the CDR3 is TGTGCCAGCAGCTTAGCCCCGGGACAGAGCTCCTATAATTCACCCCTCCACTTT.